This TCR beta chain was captured in a study of T cells in Graves' hyperthyroidism and ophthalmopathy. Study findings and constraints: Through a model of 13 V-J features, ophthalmopathy was separated from stable hyperthyroidism.

RNA transcripts served as the template for amplifying TCR beta CDR3 regions. The TCR CDR3 was amplified in a first-round RT-PCR using the HTBI primer set. TCRdb independently ran MiXCR on the multiplex PCR reads; one entry per CDR3 protein. Seen here are 490,000 or so distinct CDR3 sequences, around 20% observed once, and the top ten hold 47%. Worth noting for this clonotype: What it binds is not known.

Diagnoses used clinical symptoms, serum thyroxine and TRAb, thyroid ultrasound and orbital computed tomography. PBMCs were collected from an approximately 9.2 ml volume of fresh peripheral blood. The sample comprised blood. This sequence originates from a man aged 35 to 55 with Graves' ophthalmopathy.

The CDR3 loop reads CASSAQGTNKAFF. CDR3 nucleotides: TGTGCCAGCAGCGCTCAAGGGACAAACAAAGCTTTCTTT. The genes are TRBV9 and TRBJ1-1, with TRBD1 as a possible D gene (6 bases). V lost 3 bases, J lost 9 bases, and 15 bases lay in between. The CDR3 has 13 amino acids. CDR1 and CDR2 (germline): SGDLS, YYNGEE.